These 10 T cell receptor beta chains were sequenced from one sample in a study of blood T cell repertoires in COVID-19. Here immunoSEQ multiplex PCR was the method, and the copy in TCRdb shows in-frame clones only, minus some. There are about 150,000 clones in the sample; about 85% occur only once, and around 4.6% lies in the top ten. Sample: peripheral blood. These receptors all stem from a woman aged 55-70 years with active or convalescent COVID-19.

The chain has TRBV5-1 and TRBJ2-5; TRBD2 aligns across 8 bases. This CDR3 has 16 residues. The junction had 11 bases not matched to a gene; V was cut back by 3 bases and J by 4 bases. Germline V CDR1 and CDR2: SGHRS, YFSETQ. CDR3 DNA sequence: TGCGCCAGCAGCTGGCGGGGGGACCTGGGAGGAGAGACCCAGTACTTC. Translating gives CASSWRGDLGGETQYF.

The chain carries TRBV3-1 (or the pseudogene TRBV3-2) and TRBJ2-3, with 9 bases aligning to TRBD2. CDR1 LGHDT and CDR2 YNNKEL come from the germline V gene (reference sequence). The ends lost 2 bases at V and 1 base at J; junction bases unmatched: 1. This CDR3 region has 15 residues. The chain's CDR3 is CASSQRLAGTDTQYF. DNA for the CDR3: TGTGCCAGCAGCCAAAGACTAGCGGGCACAGATACGCAGTATTTT.

This sequence joins TRBV18 and TRBJ1-5; 7 bases match TRBD1. The ends lost 2 bases at V and 4 bases at J; junction bases unmatched: 5. The CDR3 contains 15 residues. Germline V CDR1 and CDR2: KGHSH, LQKENI. The CDR3 coding sequence is TGTGCCAGCTCACCATTGGCAGGGGGTAATCAGCCCCAGCATTTT. Its protein is CASSPLAGGNQPQHF.

For the CDR3, the DNA is TGCAGCGTTGTAAGGACAGAAAACTATGGCTACACCTTC. As protein: CSVVRTENYGYTF. The chain employs TRBV29-1 and TRBJ1-2, with D possibly being TRBD1 (6 bases). Per the germline V gene, CDR1 is SQVTM and CDR2 is ANQGSEA. The CDR3 totals 13 residues. V was cut by 4 bases and J by 2 bases, with 11 bases left in between.

The chain links TRBV5-1 to TRBJ2-5; tentatively, D is TRBD1 (5 bases). Germline assignment: CDR1 SGHRS and CDR2 YFSETQ. The CDR3 is made up of 13 amino acids. The ends were cut back, 0 bases at V and 3 bases at J, with 6 bases in the middle. This CDR3 reads CASSLVGEETQYF. In nucleotides, the CDR3 is TGCGCCAGCAGCTTGGTAGGGGAAGAGACCCAGTACTTC.

The chain combines TRBV24-1 with TRBJ2-1, with D unresolved. This CDR3 is 12 amino acids long. CDR1 and CDR2 from the germline V gene are KGHDR and SFDVKD. V lost 7 bases and J lost 4, with 7 bases in between. Here the CDR3 DNA reads TGTGCCACCAGCAACAGATACAATGAGCAGTTCTTC. This sequence encodes CATSNRYNEQFF.

The V call is TRBV19, the J call TRBJ1-2; no definite D call. CDR3 length: 11 residues. The V end lost 5 bases, the J end lost 8 bases, and 9 bases lay between the germline ends. Germline-derived CDR1 and CDR2 are LNHDA and SQIVND (reference sequence). The CDR3 spells CASSASGGYTF. CDR3 sequence (DNA): TGTGCCAGTAGTGCCTCAGGCGGCTACACCTTC. Combining the CDR3 with reference TRBV19 and TRBJ1-2 gives the whole variable domain DGGITQSPKYLFRKEGQNVTLSCEQNLNHDAMYWYRQDPGQGLRLIYYSQIVNDFQKGDIAEGYSVSREKKESFPLTVTSAQKNPTAFYLCASSASGGYTFGSGTRLTVV.

This clone was picked up a small number of times. The chain employs TRBV2 and TRBJ1-1; no definite D call. CDR1 SNHLY and CDR2 FYNNEI come from the germline V gene. CDR3 length: 16 residues. V lost 4 bases and J 1 base, leaving 16 bases between the germline ends. The CDR3 nucleotides are TGTGCCAGCAGTGTTTTCGTTTTACACCCGAACACTGAAGCTTTCTTT. Its protein is CASSVFVLHPNTEAFF.

The CDR3 spells CASSSLTQGDYQPQHF. As DNA, the CDR3 is TGTGCCAGCAGCTCACTTACGCAGGGGGACTATCAGCCCCAGCATTTT. V usage is TRBV5-5 and J usage is TRBJ1-5; 7 nucleotides match TRBD1. Germline trimming cut 3 bases from V and 5 bases from J; bases unmatched to any gene: 11. The CDR3 has 16 amino acids. Looked up from germline, CDR1 is SGHKS and CDR2 is YYEKEE (reference sequence).

J is TRBJ1-5 and V is TRBV19, with 10 bases identical to TRBD1. This CDR3 spans 18 amino acids. J gave up 0 bases and V 3 bases, and 8 bases lay outside the gene matches. Germline CDR1 reads LNHDA; CDR2 reads SQIVND (reference sequence). The CDR3 is CASSMGQGTGYSNQPQHF. Here the CDR3 DNA reads TGTGCCAGTAGTATGGGACAGGGGACGGGGTATAGCAATCAGCCCCAGCATTTT.